The TCR beta chain under discussion was sequenced for a study of Tregs in tolerant kidney transplant recipients. Study findings and constraints: Changing PCR primers prevented nucleotide comparison between some patients' samples. This study did not directly address biological reproducibility.

Germline V CDR1 and CDR2: ENHRY, SYGVKD. The germline V and J ends were trimmed by 7 bases and 1 base, with 5 bases remaining between them. CDR3 length equals 12 residues. Profiled with immunoSEQ multiplex PCR; TCRdb holds only in-frame clones, not every one. The specimen's table records 25,000 or so clones. Mixed chimerism was transient after nonmyeloablative marrow transplants from related graft donors. On this clone: The antigen is unknown. The sequenced fragment ends 3 residues before the CDR3 boundary, so the rest is inferred from the germline J gene.

The sample in question was CD4+ T cells from blood (PBMCs), obtained 6 months after the transplant. This sequence joins TRBV10-3 and TRBJ1-5, with D perhaps matching TRBD1 (5 bases). The TCR was taken from a human patient who received a combined kidney and bone marrow transplant. Some T cells may be supplied by the graft donor. The CDR3 is CAIKGSNQPQHF. The sequenced CDR3 bases are TGTGCCATCAAGGGGAGCAATCAGCCC.